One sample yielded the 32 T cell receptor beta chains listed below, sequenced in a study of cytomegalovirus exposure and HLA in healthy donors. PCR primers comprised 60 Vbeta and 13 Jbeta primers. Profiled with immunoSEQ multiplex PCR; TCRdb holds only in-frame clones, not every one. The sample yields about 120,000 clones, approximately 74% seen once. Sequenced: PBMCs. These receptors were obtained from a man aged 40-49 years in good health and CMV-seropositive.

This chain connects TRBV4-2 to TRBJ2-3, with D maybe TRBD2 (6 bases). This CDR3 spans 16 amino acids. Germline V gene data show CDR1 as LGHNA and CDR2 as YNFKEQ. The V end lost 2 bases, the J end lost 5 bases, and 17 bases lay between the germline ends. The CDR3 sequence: CASSQRLAGGGDTQYF. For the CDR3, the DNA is TGTGCCAGCAGCCAACGGCTAGCCGGGGGAGGAGATACGCAGTATTTT.

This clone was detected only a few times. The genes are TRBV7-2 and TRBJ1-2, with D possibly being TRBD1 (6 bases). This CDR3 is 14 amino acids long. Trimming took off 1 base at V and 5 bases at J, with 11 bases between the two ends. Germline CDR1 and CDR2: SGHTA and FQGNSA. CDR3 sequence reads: CASSLDRAVYGYTF. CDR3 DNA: TGTGCCAGCAGCTTAGACAGGGCCGTGTATGGCTACACCTTC.

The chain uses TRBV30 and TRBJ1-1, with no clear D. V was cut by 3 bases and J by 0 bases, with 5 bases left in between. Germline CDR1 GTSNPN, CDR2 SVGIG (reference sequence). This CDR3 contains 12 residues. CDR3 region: CAWRRLNTEAFF. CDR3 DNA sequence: TGTGCCTGGAGGAGATTGAACACTGAAGCTTTCTTT.

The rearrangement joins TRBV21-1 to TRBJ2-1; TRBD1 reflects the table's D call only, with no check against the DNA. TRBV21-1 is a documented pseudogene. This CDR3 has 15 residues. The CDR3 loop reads CASRTGKRSYNEQFF. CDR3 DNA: TGTGCCAGCAGAACAGGAAAACGCTCCTACAATGAGCAGTTCTTC.

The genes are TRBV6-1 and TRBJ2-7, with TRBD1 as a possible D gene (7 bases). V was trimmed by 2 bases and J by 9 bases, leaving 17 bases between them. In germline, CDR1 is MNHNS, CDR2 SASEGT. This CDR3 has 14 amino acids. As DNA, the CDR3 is TGTGCCAGCAGTGAACCGGCAGGGGGGAGGAGGCAGTACTTC. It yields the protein CASSEPAGGRRQYF.

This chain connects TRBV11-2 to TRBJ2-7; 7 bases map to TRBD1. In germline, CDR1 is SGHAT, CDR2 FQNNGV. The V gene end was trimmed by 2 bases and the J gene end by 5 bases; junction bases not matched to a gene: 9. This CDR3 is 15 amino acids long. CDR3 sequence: CASSLRGTESDEQYF. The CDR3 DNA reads TGTGCCAGCAGCTTAAGAGGGACAGAGTCCGACGAGCAGTACTTC.

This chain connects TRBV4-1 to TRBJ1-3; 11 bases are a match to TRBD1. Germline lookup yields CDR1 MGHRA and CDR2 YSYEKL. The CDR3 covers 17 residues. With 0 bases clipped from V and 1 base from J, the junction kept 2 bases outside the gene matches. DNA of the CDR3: TGCGCCAGCAGCCAAGAGGGACAGGGGGATTCTGGAAACACCATATATTTT. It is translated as CASSQEGQGDSGNTIYF.

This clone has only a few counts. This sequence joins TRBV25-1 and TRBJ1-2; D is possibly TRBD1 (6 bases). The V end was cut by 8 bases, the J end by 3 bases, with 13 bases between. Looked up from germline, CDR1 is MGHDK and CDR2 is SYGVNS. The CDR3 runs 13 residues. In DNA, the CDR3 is TGTGCCAGCCGTCGGGGACAAGACTATGGCTACACCTTC. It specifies CASRRGQDYGYTF.

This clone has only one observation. CDR3 sequence reads: CASSEVLEVAETQYF. The DNA for the CDR3 is TGTGCCAGCAGTGAAGTCTTAGAGGTGGCAGAGACCCAGTACTTC. The chain links TRBV6-1 to TRBJ2-5; D gene unclear. The CDR3 spans 15 residues. V lost 1 base to trimming and J lost 4 bases, with 13 bases between them. From germline, CDR1 is MNHNS and CDR2 SASEGT.

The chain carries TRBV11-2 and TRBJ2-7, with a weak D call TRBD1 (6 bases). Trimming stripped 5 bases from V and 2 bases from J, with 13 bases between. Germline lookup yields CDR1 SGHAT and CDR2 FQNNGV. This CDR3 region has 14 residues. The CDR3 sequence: CASSKQAGAYEQYF. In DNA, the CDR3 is TGTGCCAGCAGCAAACAGGCAGGGGCCTACGAGCAGTACTTC.

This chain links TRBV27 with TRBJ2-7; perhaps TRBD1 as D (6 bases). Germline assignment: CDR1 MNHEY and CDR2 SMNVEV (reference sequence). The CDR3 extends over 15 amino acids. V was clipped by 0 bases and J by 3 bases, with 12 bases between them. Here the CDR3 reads CASSLSSGQYYEQYF. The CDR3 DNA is TGTGCCAGCAGTTTATCTTCGGGACAATACTACGAGCAGTACTTC.

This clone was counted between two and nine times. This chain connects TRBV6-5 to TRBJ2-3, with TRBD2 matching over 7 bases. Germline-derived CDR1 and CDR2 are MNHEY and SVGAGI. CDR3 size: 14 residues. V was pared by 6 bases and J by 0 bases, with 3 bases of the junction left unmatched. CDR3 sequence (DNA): TGTGCCAGCAGGAAACTAGCGAGCACAGATACGCAGTATTTT. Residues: CASRKLASTDTQYF.

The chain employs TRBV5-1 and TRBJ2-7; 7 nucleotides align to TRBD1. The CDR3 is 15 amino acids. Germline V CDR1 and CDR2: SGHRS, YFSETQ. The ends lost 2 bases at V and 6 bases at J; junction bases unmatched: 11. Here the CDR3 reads CASSLDTGVLGEQYF. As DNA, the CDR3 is TGCGCCAGCAGCTTAGACACAGGGGTCCTGGGCGAGCAGTACTTC.

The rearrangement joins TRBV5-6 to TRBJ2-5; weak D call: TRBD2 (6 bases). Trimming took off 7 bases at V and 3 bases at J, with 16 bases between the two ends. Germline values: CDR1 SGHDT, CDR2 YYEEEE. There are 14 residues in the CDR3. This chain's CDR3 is CASLFGVAEETQYF. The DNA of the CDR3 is TGTGCCAGCCTCTTCGGGGTAGCGGAAGAGACCCAGTACTTC.

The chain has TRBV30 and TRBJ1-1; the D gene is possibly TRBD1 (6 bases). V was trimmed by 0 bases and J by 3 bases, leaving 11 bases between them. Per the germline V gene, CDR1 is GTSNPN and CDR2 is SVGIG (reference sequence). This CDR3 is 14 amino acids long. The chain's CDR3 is CAWSVQGQYTEAFF. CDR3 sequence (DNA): TGTGCCTGGAGTGTACAGGGTCAATACACTGAAGCTTTCTTT.

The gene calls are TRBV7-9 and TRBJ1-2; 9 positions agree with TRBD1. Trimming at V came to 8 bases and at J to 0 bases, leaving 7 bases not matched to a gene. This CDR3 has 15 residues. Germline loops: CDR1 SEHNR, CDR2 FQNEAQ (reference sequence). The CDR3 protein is CASGDRAEANYGYTF. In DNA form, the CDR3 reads TGTGCCAGCGGGGACAGGGCAGAGGCTAACTATGGCTACACCTTC.

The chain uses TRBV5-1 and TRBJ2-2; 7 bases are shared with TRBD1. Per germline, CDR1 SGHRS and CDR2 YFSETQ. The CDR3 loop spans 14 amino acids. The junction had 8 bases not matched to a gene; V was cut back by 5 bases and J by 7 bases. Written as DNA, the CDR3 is TGCGCCAGCAGTGGTGACAGGGCGGACGGGGAGCTGTTTTTT. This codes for CASSGDRADGELFF.

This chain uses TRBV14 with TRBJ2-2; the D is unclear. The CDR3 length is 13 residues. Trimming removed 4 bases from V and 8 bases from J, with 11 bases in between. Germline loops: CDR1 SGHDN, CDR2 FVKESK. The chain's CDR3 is CASSPPGWGELFF. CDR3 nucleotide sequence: TGTGCCAGCAGCCCCCCGGGTTGGGGGGAGCTGTTTTTT.

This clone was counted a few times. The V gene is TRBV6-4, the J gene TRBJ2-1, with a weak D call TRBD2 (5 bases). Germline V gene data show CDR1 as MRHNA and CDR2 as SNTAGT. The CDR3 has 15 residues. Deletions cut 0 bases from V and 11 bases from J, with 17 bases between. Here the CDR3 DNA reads TGTGCCAGCAGTGACTCGGCACTTCGAGGGCGGAAGCAGTTCTTC. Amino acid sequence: CASSDSALRGRKQFF.

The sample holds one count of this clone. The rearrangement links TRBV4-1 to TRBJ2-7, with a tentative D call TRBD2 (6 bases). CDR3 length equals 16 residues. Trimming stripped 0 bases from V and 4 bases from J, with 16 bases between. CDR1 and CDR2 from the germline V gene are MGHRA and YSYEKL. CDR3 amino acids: CASSQDLLEGGYEQYF. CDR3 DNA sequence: TGCGCCAGCAGCCAAGATCTTCTGGAGGGTGGTTACGAGCAGTACTTC.

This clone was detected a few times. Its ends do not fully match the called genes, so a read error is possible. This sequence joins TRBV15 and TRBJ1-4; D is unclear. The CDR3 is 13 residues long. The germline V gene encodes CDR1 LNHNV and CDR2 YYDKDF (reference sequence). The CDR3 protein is CATSRSPGIPGIF. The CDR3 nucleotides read TGTGCCACCAGCAGATCACCCGGGATCCCGGGGATTTTT. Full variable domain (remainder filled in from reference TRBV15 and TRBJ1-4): DAMVIQNPRYQVTQFGKPVTLSCSQTLNHNVMYWYQQKSSQAPKLLFHYYDKDFNNEADTPDNFQSRRPNTSFCFLDIRSPGLGDTAMYLCATSRSPGIPGIFGSGTQLSVL.

The DNA of the CDR3 is TGTGCCAGCAGCTCCCCAGGTCCGTCTAATGAAAAACTGTTTTTT. As protein: CASSSPGPSNEKLFF. This rearrangement joins TRBV5-4 to TRBJ1-4; D is ambiguous. Trimming removed 3 bases from V and 3 bases from J, with 12 bases in between. The CDR3 length is 15 residues. The germline gives CDR1 SGHNT, CDR2 YYREEE (reference sequence).

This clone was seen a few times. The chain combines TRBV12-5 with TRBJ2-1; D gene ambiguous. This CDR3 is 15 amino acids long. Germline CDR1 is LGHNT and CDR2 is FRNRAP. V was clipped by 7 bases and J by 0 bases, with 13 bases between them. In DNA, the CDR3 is TGTGCTAGTGATGGGCAGGCCTTCTCCTACAATGAGCAGTTCTTC. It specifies CASDGQAFSYNEQFF.

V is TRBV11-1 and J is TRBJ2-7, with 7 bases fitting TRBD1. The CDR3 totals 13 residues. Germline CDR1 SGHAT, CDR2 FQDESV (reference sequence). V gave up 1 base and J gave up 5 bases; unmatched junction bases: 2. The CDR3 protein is CASSLDRGHEQYF. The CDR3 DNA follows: TGTGCCAGCAGCTTAGACAGGGGTCACGAGCAGTACTTC.

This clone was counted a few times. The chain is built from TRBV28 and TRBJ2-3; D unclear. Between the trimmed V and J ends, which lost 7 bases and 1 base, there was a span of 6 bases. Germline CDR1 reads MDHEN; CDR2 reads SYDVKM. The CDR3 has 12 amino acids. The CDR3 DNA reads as TGTGCCAGCACGGAGCGCACAGATACGCAGTATTTT. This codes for CASTERTDTQYF.

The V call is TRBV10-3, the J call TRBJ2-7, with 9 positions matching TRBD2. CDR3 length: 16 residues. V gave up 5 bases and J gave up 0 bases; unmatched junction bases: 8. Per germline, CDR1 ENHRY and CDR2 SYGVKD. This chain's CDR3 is CAISQPPGLASYEQYF. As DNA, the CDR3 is TGTGCCATCAGTCAGCCTCCGGGACTAGCCTCCTACGAGCAGTACTTC.

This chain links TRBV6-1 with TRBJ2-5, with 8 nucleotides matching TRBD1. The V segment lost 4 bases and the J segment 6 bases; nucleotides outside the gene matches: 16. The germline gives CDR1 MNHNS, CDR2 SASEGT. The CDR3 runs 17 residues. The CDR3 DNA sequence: TGTGCCAGCAGTGGAGCCACACAGGGACAGGACCGAAAGACCCAGTACTTC. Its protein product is CASSGATQGQDRKTQYF.

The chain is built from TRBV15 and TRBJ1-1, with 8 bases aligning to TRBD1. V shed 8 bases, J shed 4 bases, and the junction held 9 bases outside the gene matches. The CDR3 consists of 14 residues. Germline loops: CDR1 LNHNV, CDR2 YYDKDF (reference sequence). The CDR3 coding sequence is TGTGCCACCCAAACTCGAACAGGGGGCACTGAAGCTTTCTTT. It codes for CATQTRTGGTEAFF.

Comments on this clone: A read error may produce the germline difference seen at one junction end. The CDR3 DNA reads as TGTGCCAGCAGCTTAGACACCGAAGCTTTCTTT. Its protein is CASSLDTEAFF. This chain connects TRBV7-9 to TRBJ1-1; no clear D. There are 11 residues in the CDR3. Per the germline V gene, CDR1 is SEHNR and CDR2 is FQNEAQ (reference sequence). Looking up the rest from reference TRBV7-9 and TRBJ1-1 gives the full variable domain: DTGVSQNPRHKITKRGQNVTFRCDPISEHNRLYWYRQTLGQGPEFLTYFQNEAQLEKSRLLSDRFSAERPKGSFSTLEIQRTEQGDSAMYLCASSLDTEAFFGQGTRLTVV.

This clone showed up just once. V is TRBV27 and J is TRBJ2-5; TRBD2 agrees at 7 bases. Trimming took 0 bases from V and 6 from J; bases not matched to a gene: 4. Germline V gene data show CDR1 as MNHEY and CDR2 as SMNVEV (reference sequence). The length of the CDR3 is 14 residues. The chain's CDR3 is CASSLSGGRKTQYF. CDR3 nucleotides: TGTGCCAGCAGTTTATCCGGGGGGAGGAAGACCCAGTACTTC.

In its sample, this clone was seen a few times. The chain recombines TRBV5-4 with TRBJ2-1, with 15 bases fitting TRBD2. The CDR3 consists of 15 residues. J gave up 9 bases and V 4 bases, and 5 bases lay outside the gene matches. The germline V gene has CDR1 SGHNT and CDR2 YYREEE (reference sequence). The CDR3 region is CASSRTSGGAFEQFF. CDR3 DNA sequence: TGTGCCAGCAGCCGGACTAGCGGGGGGGCCTTTGAGCAGTTCTTC.

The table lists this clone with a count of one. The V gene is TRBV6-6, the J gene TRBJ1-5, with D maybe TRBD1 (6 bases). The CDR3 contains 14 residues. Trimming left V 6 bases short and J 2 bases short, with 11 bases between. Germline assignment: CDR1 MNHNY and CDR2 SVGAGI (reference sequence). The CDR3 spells CASRDSWGNQPQHF. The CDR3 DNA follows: TGTGCCAGCAGGGACAGTTGGGGCAATCAGCCCCAGCATTTT.